A selection of T cell receptor beta chains follows, all from one sample in a study of cytomegalovirus exposure and HLA in healthy donors. Here immunoSEQ multiplex PCR was the method, and the copy in TCRdb shows in-frame clones only, minus some. The sample has about 140,000 clones, around 75% seen once. Sequenced input: PBMCs. These TCRs come from a woman in her thirties or forties in good health and CMV-seronegative. Both conserved end residues are part of each CDR3. D genes are given only for firm matches. Rows may omit the clone size; those that give it use once, few, many or a size class.

j_call clone_size d_call v_call cdr3_nt cdr3_aa
TRBJ1-1 - - TRBV28 TGTGCCAGCAGTAGGACAGTGCCTGAAGCTTTCTTT CASSRTVPEAFF
TRBJ2-3 - TRBD2 TRBV5-1 TGCGCCAGCAGCTCCAAAGCGGGGGGCACAGATACGCAGTATTTT CASSSKAGGTDTQYF
TRBJ1-4 few - TRBV28 TGTGCCAGCAGCCTTCCGTCTCGGGGGAATGAAAAACTGTTTTTT CASSLPSRGNEKLFF
TRBJ2-7 - - TRBV4-1 TGCGCCAGCAGCCAAGACCCCTTTCGAGGGGAGCAGTACTTC CASSQDPFRGEQYF
TRBJ1-5 few - TRBV30 TGTGCCTGGAGTCGGCGGGACTCCGACAATCAGCCCCAGCATTTT CAWSRRDSDNQPQHF
TRBJ2-7 - TRBD1 TRBV6-6 TGTGCCAGCAGTGCCTCCGGGACAGGGGCCTCCTACGAGCAGTACTTC CASSASGTGASYEQYF
TRBJ1-1 - - TRBV2 TGTGCCAGCGGGGGGGCGAACACTGAAGCTTTCTTT CASGGANTEAFF
TRBJ2-5 few - TRBV5-1 TGCGCCAGCAGCCTGAGCGGGCAGAGGACCCAGTACTTC CASSLSGQRTQYF
TRBJ1-1 few TRBD1 TRBV6-4 TGTGCCAGCAGTGACTCGGGGCAGGGGGCTGATGGCGCTGAAGCTTTCTTT CASSDSGQGADGAEAFF
TRBJ2-7 - TRBD2 TRBV11-2 TGTGCCAGCAGCTTAGGGGGACTAGCGGGAGCCTCGGGGGAGCAGTACTTC CASSLGGLAGASGEQYF
TRBJ2-1 - TRBD1 TRBV28 TGTGCCAGCAGGTCCGTTGGGGCAGGGGGCGGCTTTGAGCAGTTCTTC CASRSVGAGGGFEQFF
TRBJ1-5 - - TRBV4-2 TGTGCCAGCAGCCAAGATAGGGGGGGAAGGCAGCCCCAGCATTTT CASSQDRGGRQPQHF
TRBJ2-5 - - TRBV10-1 TGCGCCAGCAGTGACCGGGAGACCCAGTACTTC CASSDRETQYF
TRBJ1-5 - - TRBV28 TGTGCCAGCACCCCAGCCTTTGTGGGCAGTAGCAATCAGCCCCAGCATTTT CASTPAFVGSSNQPQHF
TRBJ2-7 - - TRBV6-5 TGTGCCAGCAGTTACAGTGACTACTCCTACGAGCAGTACTTC CASSYSDYSYEQYF
TRBJ1-1 - TRBD1 TRBV6-5 TGTGCCAGCAGTTACGACAGGGCCAACACTGAAGCTTTCTTT CASSYDRANTEAFF
TRBJ2-7 few TRBD2 TRBV11-3 TGTGCCAGCAGTCTGGGAGGGTCCTACGAGCAGTACTTC CASSLGGSYEQYF
TRBJ2-7 - TRBD1 TRBV25-1 TGTGCCAGCAGTGATGAGGGGACAGGGATCTACGAGCAGTACTTC CASSDEGTGIYEQYF
TRBJ2-5 - TRBD2 TRBV18 TGTGCCAGCTCACCCTCGGGACTAGCGGGAGAAGACCAGTACTTC CASSPSGLAGEDQYF
TRBJ2-3 - TRBD2 TRBV9 TGTGCCAGCAGCGTTCGGGGGGGCACAGATACGCAGTATTTT CASSVRGGTDTQYF
TRBJ1-4 - - TRBV27 TGTGCCAGCAGTTTATTCGTTAATGAAAAACTGTTTTTT CASSLFVNEKLFF
TRBJ1-5 - TRBD1 TRBV18 TGTGCCAGCTCACCTGCAGGACAGGGTCGGCAGCCCCAGCATTTT CASSPAGQGRQPQHF
TRBJ2-5 - TRBD1 TRBV13 TGTGCCAGCAGCCTTGGGACAGGGGAAGAGACCCAGTACTTC CASSLGTGEETQYF
TRBJ2-3 - TRBD2 TRBV7-7 TGTGCCAGCAGCTCGACTAGCGGTACCACAGATACGCAGTATTTT CASSSTSGTTDTQYF
TRBJ2-3 - - TRBV6-1 TGTGCCAGCACCGGGACTGTCCGCACAGATACGCAGTATTTT CASTGTVRTDTQYF
TRBJ2-7 - - TRBV4-2 TGTGCCAGCAGCCAAGATCGGGGAGGGGGGGGATACGAGCAGTACTTC CASSQDRGGGGYEQYF
TRBJ1-4 few - TRBV19 TGTGCCAGTAGCCGGGCAAGGACAGACTCTTATGAAAAACTGTTTTTT CASSRARTDSYEKLFF
TRBJ2-3 - TRBD2 TRBV29-1 TGCAGCGTTGGGGAGGGAGCTGGAGATACGCAGTATTTT CSVGEGAGDTQYF
TRBJ2-1 - - TRBV28 TGTGCCAGCAGTTTAAGGGGGAATGAGCAGTTCTTC CASSLRGNEQFF
TRBJ2-3 - TRBD1 TRBV6-5 TGTGCCAGCAGTTGGACAGGACTCACAGATACGCAGTATTTT CASSWTGLTDTQYF
TRBJ2-5 - - TRBV5-1 TGCGCCAGCAGCTTGGCCGACAGTAACCAAGAGACCCAGTACTTC CASSLADSNQETQYF
TRBJ2-2 - - TRBV10-1 TGCGCCAGCAGGGGGCAAACCACCGGGGAGCTGTTTTTT CASRGQTTGELFF
TRBJ1-5 - TRBD1 TRBV30 TGTGCCTGGAGTGATAAGACAGGGCTATACAATCAGCCCCAGCATTTT CAWSDKTGLYNQPQHF
TRBJ2-1 - - TRBV6-4 TGTGCCAGCAGTGTCCGTTCCGGGACTTCAAATGAGCAGTTCTTC CASSVRSGTSNEQFF
TRBJ1-4 - - TRBV5-4 TGTGCCAGCAGCTTGTGGGGCAGGGAAGGGGAAAAACTGTTTTTT CASSLWGREGEKLFF